Listed below are T cell receptor beta chains from one sample, sequenced in a study of blood T cell repertoires in COVID-19. Profiled with immunoSEQ multiplex PCR; TCRdb holds only in-frame clones, not every one. The profile covers about 240,000 clones, with roughly 83% appearing a single time and over 7.5% taken by the ten largest. Sequencing was performed on peripheral blood. The receptor set was obtained from a woman older than 75 with acute or convalescent COVID-19. Both conserved end residues are part of each CDR3. The D gene is left open where the match is weak. Size values are once, few and many counts, or a class for expanded clones, and some rows have none.

j_call clone_size d_call v_call cdr3_aa cdr3_nt
TRBJ2-1 - TRBD2 TRBV11-1 CASSLASGVYNEQFF TGTGCCAGCAGCTTAGCTAGCGGGGTTTACAATGAGCAGTTCTTC
TRBJ2-4 - TRBD2 TRBV18 CASSLTSGEGNIQYF TGTGCCAGCTCACTGACTAGCGGGGAGGGGAACATTCAGTACTTC
TRBJ2-2 - - TRBV7-9 CASAKGGVKTGELFF TGTGCCAGCGCTAAGGGCGGGGTTAAGACCGGGGAGCTGTTTTTT
TRBJ1-2 - - TRBV6-6 CASSYDGGGNYGYTF TGTGCCAGCAGTTACGATGGGGGGGGCAACTATGGCTACACCTTC
TRBJ1-3 few - TRBV28 CASSFRGAGGNTIYF TGTGCCAGCAGTTTTCGGGGGGCGGGTGGAAACACCATATATTTT
TRBJ1-6 - - TRBV5-6 CASSLGSSYNSPLHF TGTGCCAGCAGCTTGGGCAGCTCCTATAATTCACCCCTCCACTTT
TRBJ2-1 - - TRBV11-3 CASSLYSPNEQFF TGTGCCAGCAGCTTATATAGCCCCAATGAGCAGTTCTTC
TRBJ2-2 - TRBD2 TRBV11-3 CASSLAGGLANTGELFF TGTGCCAGCAGCTTAGCGGGGGGACTCGCGAACACCGGGGAGCTGTTTTTT
TRBJ1-3 few TRBD1 TRBV3-1/TRBV3-2 CASSQGVQGASIYF TGTGCCAGCAGCCAAGGGGTACAGGGGGCGTCCATATATTTT
TRBJ1-2 - TRBD1 TRBV2 CASSRDSWDGYTF TGTGCCAGCAGCAGGGACAGCTGGGATGGCTACACCTTC
TRBJ1-5 - - TRBV19 CASNKRDAGQSNQPQHF TGTGCCAGTAACAAACGGGACGCCGGACAGTCCAATCAGCCCCAGCATTTT
TRBJ1-1 - - TRBV28 CASSRPGEPTNTEAFF TGTGCCAGCAGCCGCCCCGGAGAGCCAACGAACACTGAAGCTTTCTTT
TRBJ1-1 - - TRBV30 CAWSVLRGRSTEAFF TGTGCCTGGAGTGTACTAAGGGGCCGAAGCACTGAAGCTTTCTTT
TRBJ1-4 - - TRBV2 CASSGGWATNEKLFF TGTGCCAGCAGTGGGGGCTGGGCAACTAATGAAAAACTGTTTTTT
TRBJ2-7 - TRBD2 TRBV7-2 CASSSYSGDPYEQYF TGTGCCAGCAGCTCTTACAGCGGGGACCCCTACGAGCAGTACTTC
TRBJ2-3 - TRBD2 TRBV7-9 CASSYGLAGGLDTDTQYF TGTGCCAGCAGCTATGGACTAGCGGGGGGGCTCGACACAGATACGCAGTATTTT
TRBJ2-1 - TRBD2 TRBV19 CASSRGAGGPHNEQFF TGTGCCAGTAGTAGAGGAGCGGGGGGGCCTCACAATGAGCAGTTCTTC